This T cell receptor (beta chain) was identified in a study of OX40 agonist ivuxolimab in advanced cancers. Across the whole study: The eligibility criteria allowed prior anti-PD-1, anti-PD-L1 or anti-CTLA-4 therapy, and 40% had some.

Exclusion of a patient followed from autoimmune disease history or systemic immunosuppression. General study points: The study observed clonal expansion of CD4+ and CD8+ blood T cells by week 6 at 0.1 to 3.0 mg/kg. Averaging showed that CD8+ T cells had more expanded clones than CD4+ did.

A note on this clone: Its antigen is still unknown.

Profiling relied on immunoSEQ multiplex PCR, and the TCRdb table lists in-frame clones only, not all of them. Found here are about 120,000 clones, approximately 92% of them singletons; the top ten hold more than 0.15%. This CDR3 spans 15 amino acids. The germline gives CDR1 SGHVS, CDR2 FNYEAQ. The V and J ends lost 2 bases and 5 bases, in that order; junction bases with no gene match: 5. The starting material was CD4+ or CD8+ T cells sorted from blood, obtained in a trial of the OX40 agonist ivuxolimab. The receptor comes from an adult with an advanced solid tumor such as melanoma, head and neck, liver or kidney cancer. V gene TRBV7-6 combines with J gene TRBJ2-1; 8 bases align to TRBD2. This chain's CDR3 is CASSLQRGPDNEQFF. As DNA, the CDR3 is TGTGCCAGCAGCTTACAGCGGGGGCCGGACAATGAGCAGTTCTTC.